These T cell receptor beta chains were read from a single sample in a study of control samples from healthy donors and cancer patients. Profiled with immunoSEQ multiplex PCR; TCRdb holds only in-frame clones, not every one. The sample records 64,000 or so clones, more than 90% being singletons. The source material was PBMCs. These receptors were collected from a man aged 40-49 years with colorectal cancer. Both conserved end residues are part of each CDR3. D genes are given only for firm matches. Size tells how often a clone was seen (once, few, many) or the class of an expanded clone, and some rows leave it out.

d_gene,v_gene,abundance,j_gene,CDR3aa,CDR3nt
-,TRBV11-2,once,TRBJ2-5,CASSYPGSGEETQYF,TGTGCCAGCAGCTACCCCGGTTCGGGGGAGGAGACCCAGTACTTC
-,TRBV6-5,few,TRBJ2-5,CASSPRRETQYF,TGTGCCAGCAGTCCCCGACGGGAGACCCAGTACTTC
-,TRBV5-1,-,TRBJ1-6,CASSLTASQQNSPLHF,TGCGCCAGCAGCTTGACAGCCTCTCAACAAAATTCACCCCTCCACTTT
-,TRBV7-9,-,TRBJ2-1,CASSSSTGIISRFF,TGTGCCAGCAGCTCTAGTACCGGGATCATTAGTAGGTTCTTC
TRBD2,TRBV9,-,TRBJ2-3,CASSSIGGSSTDTQYF,TGTGCCAGCAGCTCTATCGGGGGGTCTAGCACAGATACGCAGTATTTT
TRBD2,TRBV5-1,-,TRBJ2-7,CASALAGTYEQYF,TGCGCCAGCGCTCTAGCGGGGACCTACGAGCAGTACTTC
-,TRBV21-1,-,TRBJ1-5,CASSKGPGVGQPQHF,TGTGCCAGCAGCAAGGGGCCGGGAGTTGGTCAGCCCCAGCATTTT
TRBD1,TRBV19,-,TRBJ1-2,CASSGWDRFTGYTF,TGTGCCAGTAGTGGCTGGGACAGATTCACCGGCTACACCTTC
TRBD1,TRBV29-1,-,TRBJ2-7,CSVQDGTGGSYEQYF,TGCAGCGTTCAAGACGGGACAGGGGGTTCCTACGAGCAGTACTTC
TRBD2,TRBV2,-,TRBJ2-1,CATSGPYNEQFF,TGTGCCACTAGCGGACCCTACAATGAGCAGTTCTTC
TRBD2,TRBV6-2/TRBV6-3,once,TRBJ2-3,CASSYPLAGADTQYF,TGTGCCAGCAGTTACCCTCTAGCGGGGGCGGATACGCAGTATTTT
-,TRBV6-2/TRBV6-3,-,TRBJ1-1,CASSFGHSAEAFF,TGTGCCAGCAGCTTCGGACATTCGGCTGAAGCTTTCTTT
TRBD2,TRBV27,-,TRBJ2-7,CASRSRGLAAYEQYF,TGTGCCAGCAGATCCCGGGGACTAGCGGCGTACGAGCAGTACTTC
-,TRBV18,-,TRBJ1-1,CASSSSGQPEAFF,TGTGCCAGCTCTTCATCCGGACAGCCGGAAGCTTTCTTT
-,TRBV7-6,-,TRBJ2-7,CASSSYRTYEQYF,TGTGCCAGCAGCTCGTACCGTACCTACGAGCAGTACTTC
-,TRBV13,-,TRBJ1-2,CASSQDAGTERPNYGYTF,TGTGCCAGCAGCCAAGACGCCGGGACTGAAAGACCTAACTATGGCTACACCTTC
-,TRBV18,-,TRBJ1-2,CASSSQSGVYGYTF,TGTGCCAGCTCATCCCAATCAGGGGTGTATGGCTACACCTTC
TRBD1,TRBV4-1,-,TRBJ2-7,CASSQGTGFVPEQYF,TGCGCCAGCAGCCAAGGGACAGGGTTTGTCCCCGAGCAGTACTTC
-,TRBV11-3,once,TRBJ2-5,CASSPGSSWEETQYF,TGTGCCAGCAGCCCCGGGTCGAGCTGGGAAGAGACCCAGTACTTC
-,TRBV6-5,-,TRBJ2-3,CASNFQGTDTQYF,TGTGCCAGCAATTTTCAGGGGACAGATACGCAGTATTTT
-,TRBV7-2,-,TRBJ2-3,CASSSIPIPTDTQYF,TGTGCCAGCAGCTCAATCCCGATACCGACAGATACGCAGTATTTT
-,TRBV4-2,-,TRBJ2-1,CASSQPDLNEQFF,TGTGCCAGCAGCCAACCGGACTTGAATGAGCAGTTCTTC
-,TRBV7-2,-,TRBJ1-1,CASSSYSSRGTEAFF,TGTGCCAGCAGCTCGTACAGCTCACGGGGCACTGAAGCTTTCTTT
TRBD1,TRBV16,-,TRBJ1-2,CASSRGRQGSNYGYTF,TGTGCCAGCAGCCGCGGTAGACAGGGTTCTAACTATGGCTACACCTTC
-,TRBV7-9,-,TRBJ2-1,CASSLVSLRVGNEQFF,TGTGCCAGCAGCTTAGTATCTCTTCGCGTAGGTAATGAGCAGTTCTTC
TRBD1,TRBV4-1,-,TRBJ1-2,CASSQASLEQGSGGYTF,TGCGCCAGCAGCCAAGCAAGCCTGGAACAGGGGTCTGGAGGCTACACCTTC
TRBD1,TRBV13,-,TRBJ2-3,CASRFRQGNTDTQYF,TGTGCCAGCAGGTTTAGACAGGGAAACACAGATACGCAGTATTTT
-,TRBV19,few,TRBJ1-5,CASSAGKQGQPQHF,TGTGCCAGTAGTGCAGGGAAGCAAGGTCAGCCCCAGCATTTT
TRBD1,TRBV7-2,-,TRBJ1-1,CASSLTGGAGAFF,TGTGCCAGCAGCTTAACAGGGGGCGCAGGAGCTTTCTTT
-,TRBV11-3,-,TRBJ2-7,CASSEARGGTYEQYF,TGTGCCAGCAGCGAGGCGCGTGGGGGCACCTACGAGCAGTACTTC
TRBD1,TRBV4-1,-,TRBJ1-5,CASSQPQGARQPQHF,TGCGCCAGCAGCCAACCACAGGGGGCGAGGCAGCCCCAGCATTTT
-,TRBV7-9,-,TRBJ2-7,CASSLAGVKDEQYF,TGTGCCAGCAGCTTAGCGGGGGTTAAGGACGAGCAGTACTTC
-,TRBV9,-,TRBJ2-5,CASSARDAGGTQYF,TGTGCCAGCAGCGCTCGGGACGCCGGGGGGACCCAGTACTTC
-,TRBV18,-,TRBJ1-6,CASSPEETASSPLHF,TGTGCCAGCTCACCAGAAGAAACAGCCTCCTCACCCCTCCACTTT
-,TRBV5-1,-,TRBJ2-1,CASSLDFSSYNEQFF,TGCGCCAGCAGCTTGGACTTCTCCTCCTACAATGAGCAGTTCTTC
-,TRBV19,-,TRBJ2-2,CASSRGVITGELFF,TGTGCCAGTAGTAGGGGGGTGATCACCGGGGAGCTGTTTTTT
TRBD1,TRBV19,-,TRBJ2-4,CASTDRGMAKNIQYF,TGTGCCAGTACCGACAGGGGTATGGCCAAAAACATTCAGTACTTC
-,TRBV19,-,TRBJ2-7,CASSMSQGSREQYF,TGTGCCAGTAGTATGTCGCAGGGGTCGCGCGAGCAGTACTTC
TRBD1,TRBV5-1,-,TRBJ2-3,CASSPGTGGTDTQYF,TGCGCCAGCAGCCCTGGGACAGGGGGGACAGATACGCAGTATTTT
-,TRBV12-3/TRBV12-4,-,TRBJ1-1,CASENRENTEAFF,TGTGCCAGCGAAAATCGAGAGAACACTGAAGCTTTCTTT
-,TRBV11-3,-,TRBJ1-3,CASSSGSSGNTIYF,TGTGCCAGCAGCTCTGGGAGTTCTGGAAACACCATATATTTT
-,TRBV24-1,-,TRBJ2-2,CATSDKRGAAGDTGELFF,TGTGCCACCAGTGATAAACGGGGGGCAGCTGGAGACACCGGGGAGCTGTTTTTT